The present T cell receptor (beta chain) was sequenced within a study of T cell responses to AZD1222 COVID-19 vaccine. CDR3 length: 15 residues. The V end lost 8 bases, the J end lost 5 bases, and 21 bases lay between the germline ends. Germline lookup yields CDR1 MNHEY and CDR2 SMNVEV (reference sequence). This clone has only a few counts. Its specificity is unknown. General observations from the study: Seropositive AZD1222 recipients at baseline numbered only five or six.

The table came from immunoSEQ multiplex PCR; TCRdb's copy has only in-frame clones and leaves some out. Here the sample spans some 150,000 clones, approximately 92% being singletons. Source: peripheral blood, taken on day 0 of AZD1222 vaccination. The TCR originated in an adult in good health. This chain joins TRBV27 and TRBJ1-1, with D maybe TRBD1 (5 bases). CDR3 sequence (DNA): TGTGCCAGCCGACCCCTCCCAGGGCGAGAGACTGAAGCTTTCTTT. Protein product: CASRPLPGRETEAFF.